The 20 T cell receptor beta chains below come from one sample, sequenced in a study of blood T cell repertoires in COVID-19. Profiled with immunoSEQ multiplex PCR; TCRdb holds only in-frame clones, not every one. The sample comprises 100,000 to 150,000 clones, approximately 88% of which are singletons, and about 12% rests with the top ten. The sequencing sample was made of peripheral blood. Every receptor here comes from a woman aged 25-40 years who had recovered from COVID-19.

This clone was seen only once. The chain joins TRBV10-2 to TRBJ2-2; 11 bases are a match to TRBD2. Trimming at V came to 8 bases and at J to 4 bases, leaving 6 bases not matched to a gene. Germline CDR1 and CDR2: WSHSY and SAAADI. This CDR3 comprises 15 residues. The CDR3 nucleotides read TGCGCCAGCGTTATAGCGGGAGGGCGCACCGGGGAGCTGTTTTTT. It encodes CASVIAGGRTGELFF.

CDR3 in amino acids: CASSWTESSYNEQFF. The CDR3, as DNA: TGTGCCAGCAGCTGGACAGAGAGCTCCTACAATGAGCAGTTCTTC. V is TRBV7-2 and J is TRBJ2-1; D might be TRBD1 (6 bases). The CDR3 consists of 15 residues. V was clipped by 4 bases and J by 0 bases, with 10 bases between them. Germline CDR1 is SGHTA and CDR2 is FQGNSA.

V usage is TRBV6-1 and J usage is TRBJ1-1, with 7 bases lining up with TRBD1. This CDR3 has 16 residues. Germline CDR1 is MNHNS and CDR2 is SASEGT. After removal of 4 bases from V and 0 bases from J, the junction contained 8 bases not matched to a gene. This CDR3 reads CASSGGTVGVNTEAFF. The CDR3 region has the DNA TGTGCCAGCAGTGGAGGGACAGTCGGGGTGAACACTGAAGCTTTCTTT.

This clone was seen only a few times. The same CDR3 can be traced to other DNA sequences in this sample. The chain has TRBV6-5 and TRBJ1-1; 7 bases agree with TRBD1. CDR1 and CDR2 from the germline V gene are MNHEY and SVGAGI. V shed 6 bases, J shed 6 bases, and the junction held 10 bases outside the gene matches. There are 14 residues in the CDR3. The CDR3 loop is CASRLSGQGAEAFF. The CDR3 coding sequence is TGTGCCAGCAGACTCTCGGGGCAGGGGGCTGAAGCTTTCTTT.

This chain uses TRBV12-3 or TRBV12-4 with TRBJ1-6, with 9 bases matching TRBD1. This CDR3 has 12 amino acids. The ends lost 6 bases at V and 18 bases at J; junction bases unmatched: 9. The CDR3 loop reads CASSSKGGQGHF. The CDR3 DNA reads TGTGCCAGCAGCTCCAAGGGGGGACAGGGCCACTTT.

The V call is TRBV29-1, the J call TRBJ2-2, with a tentative D call TRBD2 (5 bases). This CDR3 is built from 12 residues. Trimming left V 7 bases short and J 0 bases short, with 6 bases between. Germline CDR1 reads SQVTM; CDR2 reads ANQGSEA. Written as DNA, the CDR3 is TGCAGCGCCGGGGCGAACACCGGGGAGCTGTTTTTT. Translation: CSAGANTGELFF.

The chain links TRBV11-2 to TRBJ2-2; D uncertain. The V end lost 5 bases, the J end lost 4 bases, and 8 bases lay between the germline ends. The germline V gene has CDR1 SGHAT and CDR2 FQNNGV. The length of the CDR3 is 13 residues. The chain's CDR3 is CASSPRGTGELFF. The CDR3 coding sequence is TGTGCCAGCAGCCCCAGAGGCACCGGGGAGCTGTTTTTT.

The CDR3 is CASRYRQGPHEQYF. The CDR3, as DNA: TGTGCCAGCAGATATCGACAGGGACCCCACGAGCAGTACTTC. The gene calls are TRBV27 and TRBJ2-7, with 7 bases matching TRBD1. Germline lookup yields CDR1 MNHEY and CDR2 SMNVEV (reference sequence). With V trimmed by 6 bases and J by 5 bases, 10 bases remained unmatched. The CDR3 loop spans 14 amino acids.

The rearrangement links TRBV5-8 to TRBJ1-5; 7 nucleotides line up with TRBD1. The CDR3 consists of 15 residues. Germline V gene data show CDR1 as SGHTS and CDR2 as YDEGEE. V was pared by 0 bases and J by 4 bases, with 4 bases of the junction left unmatched. CDR3 in amino acids: CASSLAGTENQPQHF. In nucleotides, the CDR3 is TGTGCCAGCAGCTTGGCTGGGACAGAGAATCAGCCCCAGCATTTT.

This clone was picked up one time. The chain couples TRBV27 to TRBJ1-4, with 7 positions matching TRBD1. This CDR3 has 18 amino acids. The V gene's germline CDR1 is MNHEY and CDR2 SMNVEV (reference sequence). Trimming removed 5 bases from V and 6 bases from J; junction bases left unmatched: 18. The CDR3 bases are TGTGCCAGCAGTACTAGGACAGGCATCCCGAGGGGGCATGAAAAACTGTTTTTT. Protein product: CASSTRTGIPRGHEKLFF.

The chain recombines TRBV7-6 with TRBJ1-5; the D gene is possibly TRBD1 (5 bases). The CDR3 length is 15 residues. Germline-derived CDR1 and CDR2 are SGHVS and FNYEAQ. Trimming removed 3 bases at V and 5 bases at J, with 14 bases between. This chain's CDR3 is CASSLGGDGHQPQHF. In DNA form, the CDR3 reads TGTGCCAGCAGCTTGGGAGGGGATGGCCATCAGCCCCAGCATTTT.

This clone was seen just once. This chain joins TRBV6-4 and TRBJ1-1; D remains unclear. The CDR3 covers 13 residues. Trimming shortened V by 6 bases and J by 0 bases, and 8 bases separated the two germline ends. Germline assignment: CDR1 MRHNA and CDR2 SNTAGT. The CDR3 region has the DNA TGTGCCAGCAGGAAAGAGATGAACACTGAAGCTTTCTTT. Protein: CASRKEMNTEAFF.

The V gene is TRBV14, the J gene TRBJ2-1; 9 bases map to TRBD1. The germline CDR1 and CDR2 sequences are SGHDN and FVKESK. The trim removed 1 base at V and 3 bases at J, leaving 13 bases unmatched. The CDR3 has 19 amino acids. The CDR3 reads CASSQVGDRVQSRYNEQFF. The CDR3 DNA follows: TGTGCCAGCAGCCAAGTGGGGGACAGGGTTCAATCCCGCTACAATGAGCAGTTCTTC.

This clone has more than one count but fewer than ten. The V and J genes are TRBV29-1 and TRBJ2-2, with unresolved D. Germline values: CDR1 SQVTM, CDR2 ANQGSEA. Trimming cost V 7 bases and J 4 bases, with 13 bases left between them. The CDR3 has 13 residues. The CDR3, as DNA: TGCAGCGCGTCAGGCCCCAGCACCGGGGAGCTGTTTTTT. Protein sequence: CSASGPSTGELFF.

V is TRBV18 and J is TRBJ1-3, with 7 positions matching TRBD1. Looked up from germline, CDR1 is KGHSH and CDR2 is LQKENI. V shed 3 bases and J 0 bases; nucleotides not matched to a gene: 5. This CDR3 is built from 16 residues. CDR3 nucleotides: TGTGCCAGCTCACCCGGGACAGTTAGCTCTGGAAACACCATATATTTT. It codes for CASSPGTVSSGNTIYF.

The V call is TRBV18, the J call TRBJ2-7; TRBD2 agrees at 12 bases. The CDR3 has 16 amino acids. Germline V lookup: CDR1 KGHSH, CDR2 LQKENI. Trimming cost V 1 base and J 2 bases; bases outside gene matches: 3. This chain's CDR3 is CASSPRLAGGPYEQYF. CDR3 in DNA: TGTGCCAGCTCACCACGGCTAGCGGGAGGGCCCTACGAGCAGTACTTC.

This chain uses TRBV7-3 with TRBJ1-1; D gene uncertain. This CDR3 has 13 residues. Trimming pared 1 base from V and 1 base from J, leaving 4 bases between. Germline V gives CDR1 SGHTA, CDR2 FQGTGA. In nucleotides, the CDR3 is TGTGCCAGCAGCTTAAAGCAGAACACTGAAGCTTTCTTT. Its translation: CASSLKQNTEAFF.

This chain connects TRBV9 to TRBJ1-3, with D unresolved. The CDR3 loop spans 15 amino acids. V was pared by 4 bases and J by 0 bases, with 11 bases between. The germline gives CDR1 SGDLS, CDR2 YYNGEE. The CDR3 nucleotides are TGTGCCAGCAGCCCCGTAGCCAACTCTGGAAACACCATATATTTT. Its translation: CASSPVANSGNTIYF.

The chain couples TRBV6-5 to TRBJ1-3; TRBD1 might be the D (5 bases). The V end lost 6 bases, the J end lost 8 bases, and 14 bases lay between the germline ends. Germline V gene sequence: CDR1 MNHEY, CDR2 SVGAGI. The CDR3 is 13 amino acids. CDR3 residues: CASSLRGQDTIYF. The CDR3, as DNA: TGTGCCAGCAGCCTGCGGGGCCAAGACACCATATATTTT.

This clone was observed a few times. The rearrangement joins TRBV4-1 to TRBJ1-5, with 9 bases matching TRBD1. CDR1 and CDR2 from the germline V gene are MGHRA and YSYEKL. V gave up 3 bases and J gave up 9 bases; unmatched junction bases: 3. The CDR3 runs to 13 residues. The CDR3 DNA follows: TGCGCCAGCAGCCAGGGACAGGGTTTGCCCCAGCATTTT. It is translated as CASSQGQGLPQHF.